A selection of T cell receptor beta chains follows, all from one sample in a study of cytomegalovirus exposure and HLA in healthy donors. Clones were read by immunoSEQ multiplex PCR, and TCRdb kept only the in-frame ones, dropping some. This table holds around 50,000 clones. The specimen sequenced was PBMCs. The source is a female donor in good health and CMV-seronegative. CDR3s include the opening cysteine and the closing phenylalanine or tryptophan.

J,V,CDR3
TRBJ1-6,TRBV30,CAWSERGKPLHF
TRBJ1-2,TRBV18,CASSPSGGGYTF
TRBJ2-2,TRBV5-1,CASSLDGQGNGELFF
TRBJ1-2,TRBV7-2,CASSLGGQFYGYTF
TRBJ2-7,TRBV15,CATSREGRSAYEQYF
TRBJ1-2,TRBV6-5,CASSYADSANYGYTF
TRBJ1-6,TRBV5-1,CASSTRQGNSPLHF
TRBJ2-3,TRBV4-3,CASSQEWGADTQYF
TRBJ1-2,TRBV15,CATSRAGTGSYGYTF
TRBJ1-5,TRBV9,CASSGGGAQPQHF
TRBJ1-2,TRBV4-3,CASSQPDRGLDGYTF
TRBJ1-4,TRBV5-1,CASSGTGFTTNEKLFF
TRBJ2-1,TRBV7-9,CASSLQAGGPYNEQFF
TRBJ2-7,TRBV27,CASRDRAGKNEQYF
TRBJ1-2,TRBV18,CASSPFGVGGYTF
TRBJ1-5,TRBV13,CASPCEPLGQPQHF
TRBJ2-5,TRBV29-1,CSVEGAQETYQETQYF
TRBJ2-2,TRBV4-2,CASSQDQGRELFF
TRBJ1-1,TRBV5-1,CASSGLTGANTEAFF
TRBJ1-5,TRBV4-1,CASSLDSGVREPQHF
TRBJ2-3,TRBV4-2,CASSLPRRDTQYF
TRBJ2-7,TRBV5-1,CASSLDPGVTYEQYF
TRBJ1-5,TRBV27,CASSLRQGKNQPQHF
TRBJ1-1,TRBV7-9,CASRSQGGTEAFF